These 16 T cell receptor beta chains were sequenced from one sample in a study of shared clonotypes between healthy human individuals. Sequencing was performed with immunoSEQ multiplex PCR; in TCRdb, only in-frame clones are kept and a portion is missing. The data contain approximately 2.4 million clones, almost 96% of them singletons. Source material: naive CD4+ T cells sorted from blood. As to subset: CD45RA+ positively selected. These receptor sequences come from a man aged 18 to 29 in good health.

This rearrangement joins TRBV6-1 to TRBJ2-7; D gene uncertain. There are 14 residues in the CDR3. Between the trimmed V and J ends, which lost 2 bases and 3 bases, there was a span of 11 bases. The germline V gene has CDR1 MNHNS and CDR2 SASEGT. The CDR3: CASSEPVRSYEQYF. Here the CDR3 DNA reads TGTGCCAGCAGTGAACCCGTCCGGAGCTACGAGCAGTACTTC.

This sequence joins TRBV6-6 and TRBJ2-2; D remains ambiguous. Germline assignment: CDR1 MNHNY and CDR2 SVGAGI (reference sequence). The CDR3 totals 14 residues. Deletions cut 3 bases from V and 7 bases from J, with 12 bases between. In nucleotides, the CDR3 is TGTGCCAGCAGTTATGGGTTGTTCGGCGGGGAGCTGTTTTTT. This translates into CASSYGLFGGELFF.

This chain connects TRBV7-2 to TRBJ1-6; 7 nucleotides match TRBD1. The CDR3 is 17 amino acids. Unmatched junction bases numbered 4, after V lost 2 bases and J lost 0 bases. Looked up from germline, CDR1 is SGHTA and CDR2 is FQGNSA. CDR3 nucleotides: TGTGCCAGCAGCTTACTCGGGGACAGCTCCTATAATTCACCCCTCCACTTT. It codes for CASSLLGDSSYNSPLHF.

The V and J genes are TRBV30 and TRBJ2-1; tentatively, D is TRBD1 (6 bases). The CDR3 length is 13 residues. The germline CDR1 and CDR2 sequences are GTSNPN and SVGIG (reference sequence). V lost 3 bases, J lost 4 bases, and 10 bases lay in between. The chain's CDR3 is CAWSRTGYNEQFF. DNA for the CDR3: TGTGCCTGGAGCCGAACAGGGTACAATGAGCAGTTCTTC.

Comment on this clone: Other DNA sequences within the sample encode an identical CDR3. V and J are TRBV18 and TRBJ2-1; 8 positions match TRBD2. J was trimmed by 3 bases and V by 3 bases; bases with no gene match: 1. CDR3 size: 14 residues. The germline CDR1 and CDR2 sequences are KGHSH and LQKENI. The CDR3 bases are TGTGCCAGCTCACCGGCGGGAGGCTACAATGAGCAGTTCTTC. Translating it yields CASSPAGGYNEQFF.

The genes are TRBV15 and TRBJ2-7; 7 bases agree with TRBD2. V gave up 5 bases and J gave up 1 base; unmatched junction bases: 2. The CDR3 spans 13 residues. Germline values: CDR1 LNHNV, CDR2 YYDKDF (reference sequence). CDR3 DNA: TGTGCCACCAGCCCCGGGAGGTCCTACGAGCAGTACTTC. Protein: CATSPGRSYEQYF.

The CDR3 sequence is CASSRTGLNTEAFF. The CDR3 nucleotides read TGCGCCAGCAGTAGGACAGGGCTGAACACTGAAGCTTTCTTT. V and J are TRBV10-1 and TRBJ1-1, with 8 positions matching TRBD1. This CDR3 contains 14 residues. Per the germline V gene, CDR1 is WNHNN and CDR2 is SYGVQD (reference sequence). J gave up 0 bases and V 5 bases, and 2 bases lay outside the gene matches.

The chain couples TRBV2 to TRBJ2-2; D ambiguous. The CDR3 extends over 14 amino acids. Looked up from germline, CDR1 is SNHLY and CDR2 is FYNNEI. Between the trimmed V and J ends, which lost 7 bases and 2 bases, there was a span of 11 bases. This chain's CDR3 is CASNVVGNTGELFF. CDR3 in DNA: TGTGCCAGCAACGTCGTCGGAAACACCGGGGAGCTGTTTTTT. Full variable domain (missing parts from reference TRBV2 and TRBJ2-2): EPEVTQTPSHQVTQMGQEVILRCVPISNHLYFYWYRQILGQKVEFLVSFYNNEISEKSEIFDDQFSVERPDGSNFTLKIRSTKLEDSAMYFCASNVVGNTGELFFGEGSRLTVL.

The V gene is TRBV5-4, the J gene TRBJ2-7; TRBD1 matches 8 bases. V dropped 3 bases and J dropped 2; count of bases not matched to a gene: 7. Germline V lookup: CDR1 SGHNT, CDR2 YYREEE (reference sequence). The CDR3 consists of 15 residues. The CDR3 loop reads CASSWTQGAAYEQYF. Here the CDR3 DNA reads TGTGCCAGCAGCTGGACGCAGGGGGCGGCCTACGAGCAGTACTTC.

V usage is TRBV29-1 and J usage is TRBJ2-7; D is uncertain. Germline CDR1 and CDR2: SQVTM and ANQGSEA. V lost 7 bases, J lost 2 bases, and 12 bases lay in between. This CDR3 comprises 12 residues. The CDR3 protein is CSANFGPYEQYF. CDR3 DNA: TGCAGCGCCAACTTTGGCCCCTACGAGCAGTACTTC.

The gene calls are TRBV2 and TRBJ1-5, with D unclear. This CDR3 spans 14 amino acids. Germline loops: CDR1 SNHLY, CDR2 FYNNEI. Trimming removed 4 bases from V and 6 bases from J, with 13 bases in between. CDR3 protein: CASSVDGVRQPQHF. The CDR3 DNA follows: TGTGCCAGCAGTGTCGACGGGGTCCGTCAGCCCCAGCATTTT. Complete variable domain (other parts from reference TRBV2 and TRBJ1-5): EPEVTQTPSHQVTQMGQEVILRCVPISNHLYFYWYRQILGQKVEFLVSFYNNEISEKSEIFDDQFSVERPDGSNFTLKIRSTKLEDSAMYFCASSVDGVRQPQHFGDGTRLSIL.

Only one count was recorded for this clone. The V and J genes are TRBV19 and TRBJ1-6, with D possibly being TRBD1 (6 bases). CDR1 is LNHDA and CDR2 is SQIVND in the germline V gene (reference sequence). The CDR3 runs to 17 residues. Trimming removed 10 bases from V and 0 bases from J, with 19 bases in between. As DNA, the CDR3 is TGTGCCACTAGCTGGAAGGGACACCTCTCCTATAATTCACCCCTCCACTTT. Residues: CATSWKGHLSYNSPLHF.

The chain carries TRBV5-8 and TRBJ1-1, with 8 positions matching TRBD1. The ends lost 4 bases at V and 0 bases at J; junction bases unmatched: 2. Per the germline V gene, CDR1 is SGHTS and CDR2 is YDEGEE. The CDR3 contains 14 residues. This CDR3 is CASSRGQVNTEAFF. The CDR3 nucleotides are TGTGCCAGCAGCAGGGGACAGGTGAACACTGAAGCTTTCTTT.

This clone has only a few counts. The J gene is TRBJ2-5, the V gene TRBV18; D ambiguous. CDR1 and CDR2 from the germline V gene are KGHSH and LQKENI. The CDR3 totals 11 residues. V lost 8 bases to trimming and J lost 0 bases, with 4 bases between them. CDR3 loop: CASQYQETQYF. The CDR3 coding sequence is TGTGCCAGCCAGTACCAAGAGACCCAGTACTTC.

This chain joins TRBV6-1 and TRBJ1-2, with D maybe TRBD1 (6 bases). Trimming removed 7 bases at V and 2 bases at J, with 11 bases between. The V gene's germline CDR1 is MNHNS and CDR2 SASEGT. CDR3 length equals 13 residues. Here the CDR3 reads CASIAGTNYGYTF. For the CDR3, the DNA is TGTGCCAGCATTGCCGGGACAAACTATGGCTACACCTTC.

The chain couples TRBV27 to TRBJ1-2; unclear D gene. This CDR3 has 13 amino acids. CDR1 is MNHEY and CDR2 is SMNVEV in the germline V gene (reference sequence). The V end was cut by 1 base, the J end by 3 bases, with 6 bases between. The CDR3 protein is CASSLFMDYGYTF. The CDR3 DNA reads TGTGCCAGCAGTTTATTCATGGACTATGGCTACACCTTC.